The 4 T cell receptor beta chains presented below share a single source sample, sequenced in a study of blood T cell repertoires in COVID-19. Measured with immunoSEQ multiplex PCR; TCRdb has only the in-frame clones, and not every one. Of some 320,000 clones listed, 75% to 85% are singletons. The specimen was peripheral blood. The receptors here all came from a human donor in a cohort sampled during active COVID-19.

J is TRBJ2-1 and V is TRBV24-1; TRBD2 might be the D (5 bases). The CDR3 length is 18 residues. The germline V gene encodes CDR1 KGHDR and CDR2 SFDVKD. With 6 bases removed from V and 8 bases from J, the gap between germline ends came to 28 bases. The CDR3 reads CATSSPRGWTATPHEQFF. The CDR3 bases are TGTGCCACCAGTTCCCCCCGGGGTTGGACGGCGACCCCCCATGAGCAGTTCTTC.

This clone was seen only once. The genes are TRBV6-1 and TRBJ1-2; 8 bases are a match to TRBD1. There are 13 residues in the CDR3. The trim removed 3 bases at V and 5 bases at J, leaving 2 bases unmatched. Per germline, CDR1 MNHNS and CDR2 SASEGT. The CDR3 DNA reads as TGTGCCAGCAGTGAGGACAGGGTGTATGGCTACACCTTC. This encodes CASSEDRVYGYTF.

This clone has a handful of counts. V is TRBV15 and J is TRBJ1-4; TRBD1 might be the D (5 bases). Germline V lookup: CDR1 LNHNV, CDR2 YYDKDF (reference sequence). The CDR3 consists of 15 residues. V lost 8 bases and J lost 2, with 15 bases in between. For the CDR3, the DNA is TGTGCCACCCTGGGACTGAAAGACACTAATGAAAAACTGTTTTTT. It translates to CATLGLKDTNEKLFF.

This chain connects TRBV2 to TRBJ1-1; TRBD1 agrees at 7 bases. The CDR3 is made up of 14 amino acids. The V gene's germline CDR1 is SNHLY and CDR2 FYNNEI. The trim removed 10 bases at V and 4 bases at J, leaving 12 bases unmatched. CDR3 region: CATLNRGEGTEAFF. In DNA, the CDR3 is TGTGCCACCCTAAACAGGGGCGAGGGCACTGAAGCTTTCTTT.